A selection of T cell receptor beta chains follows, all from one sample in a study of beta chain features in type 1 diabetes. The assay was immunoSEQ multiplex PCR, and TCRdb's table has in-frame clones only and misses some. The sample holds a few hundred thousand clones; roughly 12% are singletons and the top ten take around 0.02%. Input material: naive CD4+ T cells from blood. Every receptor here comes from a man between 18 and 29 years old in good health. The CDR3 runs from the conserved cysteine through the conserved F or W. A D gene is named only where the DNA matches it firmly. Expanded clones get a size class; other rows say once, few or many, or leave the size out.

clone size	J gene	V gene	D gene	CDR3 protein	CDR3 DNA
-	TRBJ2-7	TRBV15	TRBD2	CATSRDGSGRREQYF	TGTGCCACCAGCAGAGATGGAAGCGGGAGGCGCGAGCAGTACTTC
-	TRBJ2-2	TRBV15	-	CATSRATGSAGELFF	TGTGCCACCAGCAGGGCCACAGGGTCAGCCGGGGAGCTGTTTTTT
-	TRBJ2-3	TRBV5-1	-	CASSLGGSATDTQYF	TGCGCCAGCAGCTTGGGGGGCAGCGCCACAGATACGCAGTATTTT
-	TRBJ2-7	TRBV28	-	CASSFLRYEQYF	TGTGCCAGCAGTTTCCTCCGGTACGAGCAGTACTTC
-	TRBJ2-7	TRBV28	TRBD1	CASAPGQGASEQYF	TGTGCCAGCGCACCGGGACAGGGAGCCTCCGAGCAGTACTTC
few	TRBJ2-1	TRBV4-2	TRBD2	CASSQDSGSRGEQFF	TGTGCCAGCAGCCAAGATAGCGGGAGTCGAGGTGAGCAGTTCTTC
few	TRBJ2-5	TRBV19	-	CASSIDHSETQYF	TGTGCCAGTAGTATAGATCATTCAGAGACCCAGTACTTC
few	TRBJ1-3	TRBV5-1	-	CASSSTRAGTGNTIYF	TGCGCCAGCAGCTCTACCCGGGCAGGGACTGGAAACACCATATATTTT
few	TRBJ1-4	TRBV5-1	-	CASSLEQGNEKLFF	TGCGCCAGCAGCTTGGAACAGGGAAATGAAAAACTGTTTTTT
-	TRBJ2-7	TRBV9	TRBD2	CASSPPGLAGGPSYEQYF	TGTGCCAGCAGCCCGCCGGGACTAGCGGGAGGGCCGTCCTACGAGCAGTACTTC
-	TRBJ2-1	TRBV15	TRBD2	CATNRAGGNNEQFF	TGTGCCACCAACAGGGCGGGAGGGAACAATGAGCAGTTCTTC
-	TRBJ1-1	TRBV7-9	-	CASSFFPRVDTEAFF	TGTGCCAGCAGCTTTTTCCCCAGGGTTGACACTGAAGCTTTCTTT
-	TRBJ1-4	TRBV28	-	CASSSPGEIKEKLFF	TGTGCCAGCAGTTCCCCCGGGGAGATTAAGGAAAAACTGTTTTTT
few	TRBJ2-5	TRBV6-1	TRBD2	CATSPAREWGETQYF	TGTGCCACCTCCCCGGCGCGGGAGTGGGGGGAGACCCAGTACTTC
few	TRBJ2-1	TRBV11-2	TRBD2	CASSRIAGERNEQFF	TGTGCCAGCAGCCGTATAGCGGGAGAACGTAATGAGCAGTTCTTC
-	TRBJ2-3	TRBV5-1	-	CASREGSSTDTQYF	TGCGCCAGCAGGGAGGGATCTAGCACAGATACGCAGTATTTT
-	TRBJ1-5	TRBV7-2	TRBD1	CASSFRTGGDQPQHF	TGTGCCAGCAGCTTTAGGACAGGGGGCGACCAGCCCCAGCATTTT
-	TRBJ2-1	TRBV7-7	TRBD2	CASSRLAGGPDEQFF	TGTGCTAGCAGCCGACTAGCGGGAGGGCCGGATGAGCAGTTCTTC
few	TRBJ2-3	TRBV5-1	TRBD1	CASSFGDRGSDTQYF	TGCGCCAGCAGCTTCGGGGACAGGGGGTCAGATACGCAGTATTTT
-	TRBJ2-1	TRBV19	TRBD1	CASSSKRSGGVGNEQFF	TGTGCCAGTAGTTCAAAACGGTCAGGGGGCGTTGGGAATGAGCAGTTCTTC
-	TRBJ2-1	TRBV9	TRBD2	CASRAPGTSFHEQFF	TGTGCCAGCAGAGCTCCCGGGACTAGTTTCCATGAGCAGTTCTTC
few	TRBJ2-7	TRBV7-9	-	CASSSLRWEQYF	TGTGCCAGCAGCTCACTTCGGTGGGAGCAGTACTTC
few	TRBJ1-2	TRBV7-9	-	CASSLEARPHYGYTF	TGTGCCAGCAGCTTAGAAGCCAGGCCCCACTATGGCTACACCTTC
-	TRBJ2-1	TRBV14	TRBD1	CASSMGQFVDNEQFF	TGTGCCAGCAGCATGGGACAGTTCGTAGACAATGAGCAGTTCTTC
many	TRBJ1-2	TRBV30	-	CAWSVDNHGYTF	TGTGCCTGGAGTGTGGACAACCATGGCTACACCTTC
-	TRBJ1-2	TRBV5-5	TRBD1	CASSWTGQGVSNYGYTF	TGTGCCAGCAGCTGGACGGGACAGGGGGTGTCGAACTATGGCTACACCTTC
-	TRBJ2-5	TRBV23-1	-	CASTLDPETQYF	TGCGCCAGCACGTTAGATCCAGAGACCCAGTACTTC
-	TRBJ1-2	TRBV28	TRBD1	CASRGQGKGYTF	TGTGCCAGCAGGGGACAGGGAAAGGGCTACACCTTC
few	TRBJ2-1	TRBV5-6	-	CASSLGRARDEQFF	TGTGCCAGCAGCTTAGGCAGGGCAAGGGATGAGCAGTTCTTC
few	TRBJ2-7	TRBV7-2	-	CASSLAPGYEQYF	TGTGCCAGCAGCTTAGCGCCGGGTTACGAGCAGTACTTC
-	TRBJ1-2	TRBV5-1	-	CASSSNSGTGGYGYTF	TGCGCCAGCAGCTCCAACTCTGGGACGGGGGGATATGGCTACACCTTC
-	TRBJ1-4	TRBV28	-	CASSLGQEKLFF	TGTGCCAGCAGTCTCGGACAAGAAAAACTGTTTTTT
few	TRBJ1-1	TRBV7-2	-	CASRKDMNTEAFF	TGTGCCAGCAGGAAAGACATGAACACTGAAGCTTTCTTT
few	TRBJ2-3	TRBV6-5	-	CASSPGLFTDTQYF	TGTGCCAGCAGTCCCGGACTCTTCACAGATACGCAGTATTTT
-	TRBJ2-2	TRBV4-2	TRBD1	CASSRLGGTGGRTGELFF	TGTGCCAGCAGCCGCCTTGGAGGGACAGGGGGTAGGACCGGGGAGCTGTTTTTT
few	TRBJ2-7	TRBV5-6	TRBD1	CASSLRQGIAYEQYF	TGTGCCAGCAGCTTGCGACAGGGTATCGCCTACGAGCAGTACTTC
few	TRBJ1-5	TRBV19	-	CASKRRTDSNQPQHF	TGTGCCAGTAAAAGGCGGACTGATAGCAATCAGCCCCAGCATTTT
-	TRBJ2-2	TRBV4-3	-	CASSRVSVAAGTGELFF	TGCGCCAGCAGCCGAGTATCAGTTGCGGCGGGCACCGGGGAGCTGTTTTTT
few	TRBJ2-3	TRBV7-2	TRBD2	CASRSGGTPPLGNTQYF	TGTGCCAGCAGAAGCGGGGGGACTCCACCCCTCGGGAATACGCAGTATTTT
few	TRBJ2-7	TRBV29-1	-	CSVERDAYEQYF	TGCAGCGTTGAGCGGGACGCCTACGAGCAGTACTTC
-	TRBJ2-3	TRBV7-2	TRBD2	CASSLVLAGRTDTQYF	TGTGCCAGCAGCTTAGTACTAGCGGGGCGCACAGATACGCAGTATTTT
few	TRBJ1-3	TRBV30	-	CAWDSEYNTIYF	TGTGCCTGGGATTCGGAGTATAACACCATATATTTT